The 20 T cell receptor beta chains listed next were all sequenced from one sample in a study of identical twins. MiXCR was run by TCRdb on the 5' RACE reads, yielding one entry per CDR3 protein. The table lists 310,000 or so distinct CDR3 sequences, around 9.7% of them singletons, with approximately 6.5% in the top ten. In addition, the sample was reused for a study of yellow fever vaccine responses in identical twins.

Input material: CD8+ T cells sorted from blood. The receptors stem from a woman between 18 and 29 years old in good health.

This clonotype was counted many times. This chain joins TRBV24-1 and TRBJ2-7; D is possibly TRBD2 (5 bases). The germline CDR1 and CDR2 sequences are KGHDR and SFDVKD. Trimming cost V 4 bases and J 2 bases, with 14 bases left between them. The CDR3 runs 15 residues. CDR3 in amino acids: CATSDWTGETYEQYF. The CDR3 DNA reads as TGTGCCACCAGTGACTGGACCGGGGAGACCTACGAGCAGTACTTC.

The rearrangement uses TRBV12-3 or TRBV12-4 and TRBJ2-5; possibly TRBD1 or TRBD2 for D (7 bases each). This CDR3 has 15 amino acids. V dropped 2 bases and J dropped 4 bases, with 14 bases sitting between them. CDR3: CASSLNRGGGETQYF. The CDR3 DNA follows: TGTGCCAGCAGTTTAAACAGGGGAGGGGGAGAGACCCAGTACTTC.

The chain is built from TRBV4-3 and TRBJ1-5; D is unclear. Per the germline V gene, CDR1 is LGHNA and CDR2 is YSLEER. Trimming pared 4 bases from V and 1 base from J, leaving 11 bases between. This CDR3 contains 15 residues. The CDR3 DNA reads TGCGCCAGCAGCCGCAGAGTTGGGAGCAATCAGCCCCAGCATTTT. This encodes CASSRRVGSNQPQHF.

This clonotype appeared many times. The chain carries TRBV27 and TRBJ2-7, with 7 bases that match TRBD1. This CDR3 has 14 amino acids. In germline, CDR1 is MNHEY, CDR2 SMNVEV (reference sequence). Unmatched junction bases numbered 5, after V lost 6 bases and J lost 0 bases. The CDR3 nucleotides read TGTGCCAGCAGAACAGGGGCGAGCTCCTACGAGCAGTACTTC. Protein sequence: CASRTGASSYEQYF.

This sequence joins TRBV7-8 and TRBJ2-3; D call uncertain. The CDR3 runs to 13 residues. The germline V and J ends were trimmed by 3 bases and 2 bases, with 6 bases remaining between them. Germline assignment: CDR1 SGHVS and CDR2 FQNEAQ. CDR3 bases: TGTGCCAGCAGCTTTGGGGTCACAGATACGCAGTATTTT. Its translation: CASSFGVTDTQYF.

This clonotype was detected a few times. V is TRBV27 and J is TRBJ2-7, with D possibly matching TRBD1 (5 bases). The CDR3 loop spans 11 amino acids. Germline CDR1 and CDR2: MNHEY and SMNVEV (reference sequence). The V end was cut by 4 bases, the J end by 6 bases, with 7 bases between. The CDR3 here is CASSSQGEQYF. In DNA form, the CDR3 reads TGTGCCAGCAGTTCCCAGGGCGAGCAGTACTTC.

At least ten counts were recorded for this clonotype. The V call is TRBV7-9, the J call TRBJ2-3; 11 bases map to TRBD2. The germline V gene encodes CDR1 SEHNR and CDR2 FQNEAQ (reference sequence). The CDR3 totals 16 residues. V lost 6 bases, J lost 4 bases, and 9 bases stayed unmatched. The DNA of the CDR3 is TGTGCCAGCAGTCCGCATAGCGGGGGGGTATCAGATACGCAGTATTTT. Its protein is CASSPHSGGVSDTQYF.

The rearrangement links TRBV28 to TRBJ1-3; D may be TRBD1 (5 bases). The CDR3 loop spans 15 amino acids. The V and J ends lost 5 bases and 0 bases respectively, with 11 bases between them. Germline assignment: CDR1 MDHEN and CDR2 SYDVKM. CDR3 sequence: CASSPWGSSGNTIYF. CDR3 nucleotides: TGTGCCAGCAGTCCCTGGGGGAGCTCTGGAAACACCATATATTTT.

This clonotype has ten or more counts. The J gene is TRBJ2-7, the V gene TRBV5-1, with D tentatively TRBD1 (6 bases). Germline assignment: CDR1 SGHRS and CDR2 YFSETQ. This CDR3 comprises 13 residues. The V end was cut by 6 bases, the J end by 0 bases, with 10 bases between. In DNA, the CDR3 is TGCGCCAGCACGCCGGACAGCTCCTACGAGCAGTACTTC. This gives the protein CASTPDSSYEQYF.

V usage is TRBV28 and J usage is TRBJ2-3; a weak D match, TRBD1 (5 bases). Germline V lookup: CDR1 MDHEN, CDR2 SYDVKM. Trimming removed 1 base at V and 2 bases at J, with 10 bases between. This CDR3 is built from 15 residues. The CDR3 nucleotides read TGTGCCAGCAGTTTATCAGACAGCGCCACAGATACGCAGTATTTT. Encoded protein: CASSLSDSATDTQYF.

At least ten counts were recorded for this clonotype. The chain employs TRBV3-1 and TRBJ1-2; 7 nucleotides align to TRBD1. The CDR3 has 16 residues. The J segment lost 6 bases and the V segment lost 1 base, leaving 11 bases of the junction unmatched. Germline CDR1 and CDR2: LGHDT and YNNKEL (reference sequence). The DNA of the CDR3 is TGTGCCAGCAGCCAAGGTTTAACAGGGGAGTTCAATGGCTACACCTTC. Translating gives CASSQGLTGEFNGYTF.

There are a few counts of this clonotype. This rearrangement joins TRBV7-9 to TRBJ2-2; D gene unclear. V lost 5 bases to trimming and J lost 2 bases, with 9 bases between them. The germline V gene has CDR1 SEHNR and CDR2 FQNEAQ (reference sequence). The CDR3 is made up of 14 amino acids. In nucleotides, the CDR3 is TGTGCCAGCAGCGAAACGTCAAACACCGGGGAGCTGTTTTTT. Translation: CASSETSNTGELFF.

In its sample, this clonotype was seen a few times. The rearrangement uses TRBV25-1 and TRBJ2-5; no reliable D call. This CDR3 spans 11 amino acids. The V gene lost 2 bases and the J gene lost 5 bases, with 3 bases spanning the gap. The germline gives CDR1 MGHDK, CDR2 SYGVNS. The chain's CDR3 is CASSEVETQYF. The DNA for the CDR3 is TGTGCCAGCAGTGAAGTGGAGACCCAGTACTTC.

This clonotype was picked up many times. The chain links TRBV7-9 to TRBJ2-3; 7 bases fit TRBD2. CDR1 is SEHNR and CDR2 is FQNEAQ in the germline V gene (reference sequence). This CDR3 has 15 residues. Trimming cost V 8 bases and J 3 bases; bases outside gene matches: 11. The CDR3 DNA reads as TGTGCCAGCGCCAAACCCCCCGGGGGGACAGATACGCAGTATTTT. It specifies CASAKPPGGTDTQYF.

This clonotype appeared a few times. In DNA form, the CDR3 reads TGTGCCAGCAGCTTAGCGTCAGGGGCCCCTGAAGCTTTCTTT. Its protein is CASSLASGAPEAFF. The gene calls are TRBV7-2 and TRBJ1-1, with a tentative D call TRBD1 (6 bases). Germline CDR1 is SGHTA and CDR2 is FQGNSA. The CDR3 runs to 14 residues. The germline V and J ends were trimmed by 0 bases and 6 bases, with 11 bases remaining between them.

This chain uses TRBV15 with TRBJ2-5, with D maybe TRBD2 (6 bases). Germline CDR1 is LNHNV and CDR2 is YYDKDF (reference sequence). The CDR3 consists of 14 residues. Trimming took 2 bases from V and 3 from J, leaving 10 bases between them. CDR3 sequence reads: CATSRRGGEETQYF. The CDR3 bases are TGTGCCACCAGCAGACGGGGCGGGGAAGAGACCCAGTACTTC.

This clonotype was counted at least ten times. The chain combines TRBV3-1 with TRBJ1-1; TRBD1 might be the D (6 bases). Germline V gene sequence: CDR1 LGHDT, CDR2 YNNKEL (reference sequence). The length of the CDR3 is 14 residues. The V and J ends lost 4 bases and 3 bases respectively, with 12 bases between them. The CDR3 sequence: CASSPRQDHTEAFF. The CDR3 DNA is TGTGCCAGCAGCCCCCGACAGGACCACACTGAAGCTTTCTTT.

This clonotype was observed a handful of times. The J gene is TRBJ2-7, the V gene TRBV11-2, with D possibly TRBD1 on 5 matching bases. V dropped 5 bases and J dropped 1 base, with 18 bases sitting between them. The CDR3 length is 16 residues. Germline V lookup: CDR1 SGHAT, CDR2 FQNNGV. CDR3 sequence reads: CASSPRTTVFSYEQYF. The DNA of the CDR3 is TGTGCCAGCAGCCCCCGAACGACAGTTTTTTCCTACGAGCAGTACTTC.

This clonotype was found a few times. The rearrangement links TRBV28 to TRBJ2-3, with 8 positions matching TRBD1. V was pared by 6 bases and J by 2 bases, with 10 bases of the junction left unmatched. CDR1 MDHEN and CDR2 SYDVKM come from the germline V gene. This CDR3 has 16 amino acids. The chain's CDR3 is CASSRPRTGFTDTQYF. In DNA, the CDR3 is TGTGCCAGCAGCCGCCCGAGGACAGGGTTCACAGATACGCAGTATTTT.

Ten or more counts support this clonotype. The V call is TRBV10-3, the J call TRBJ1-1, with D perhaps TRBD1 (6 bases). The CDR3 loop spans 13 amino acids. CDR1 is ENHRY and CDR2 is SYGVKD in the germline V gene. Trimming stripped 4 bases from V and 5 bases from J, with 11 bases between. CDR3 loop: CAISVGQRTEAFF. The CDR3 bases are TGTGCCATCAGTGTAGGACAGCGAACTGAAGCTTTCTTT.